This T cell receptor beta chain appears in the sequencing data of a study of post-analysis software for immune sequencing data. Findings and limits, study-wide: Controls had lower frequencies than patients of roughly five TRBV segments, which included TRBV5-6, TRBV5-1 and TRBV20-1.

As regards this clonotype: Its antigen is unknown.

The CDR3 consists of 17 residues. Losses at the gene ends were 0 bases for V and 4 bases for J; bases not matched to a gene: 10. Per germline, CDR1 SGHRS and CDR2 YFSETQ. Unique-molecular-identifier-tagged TCR beta cDNA libraries were used. TCRdb analysed the PCR reads with MiXCR anew, one entry per CDR3 protein. The sample has about 680,000 distinct CDR3 sequences, around 60% seen once. The chain couples TRBV5-1 to TRBJ2-1, with TRBD2 identical over 7 bases. The receptor's source is a girl aged 2 to 10 with multiple sclerosis. The sequenced material came from blood. The CDR3 spells CASSLGLGGRRYNEQFF. CDR3 nucleotides: TGCGCCAGCAGCTTGGGATTGGGCGGGAGACGTTACAATGAGCAGTTCTTC.